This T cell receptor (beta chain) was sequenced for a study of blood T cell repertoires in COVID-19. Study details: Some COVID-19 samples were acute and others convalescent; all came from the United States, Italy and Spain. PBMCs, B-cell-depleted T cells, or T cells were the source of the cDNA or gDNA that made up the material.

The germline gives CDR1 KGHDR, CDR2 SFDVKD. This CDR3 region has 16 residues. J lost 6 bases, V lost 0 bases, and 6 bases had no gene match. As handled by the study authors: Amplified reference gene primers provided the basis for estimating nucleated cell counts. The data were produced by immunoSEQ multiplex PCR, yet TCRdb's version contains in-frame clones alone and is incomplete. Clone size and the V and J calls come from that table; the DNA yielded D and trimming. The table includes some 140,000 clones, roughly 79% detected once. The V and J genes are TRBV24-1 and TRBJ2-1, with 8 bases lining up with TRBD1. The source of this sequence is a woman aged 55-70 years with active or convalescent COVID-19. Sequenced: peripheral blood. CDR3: CATSDLGQGTANEQFF. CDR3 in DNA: TGTGCCACCAGTGATTTGGGACAGGGAACCGCCAATGAGCAGTTCTTC.